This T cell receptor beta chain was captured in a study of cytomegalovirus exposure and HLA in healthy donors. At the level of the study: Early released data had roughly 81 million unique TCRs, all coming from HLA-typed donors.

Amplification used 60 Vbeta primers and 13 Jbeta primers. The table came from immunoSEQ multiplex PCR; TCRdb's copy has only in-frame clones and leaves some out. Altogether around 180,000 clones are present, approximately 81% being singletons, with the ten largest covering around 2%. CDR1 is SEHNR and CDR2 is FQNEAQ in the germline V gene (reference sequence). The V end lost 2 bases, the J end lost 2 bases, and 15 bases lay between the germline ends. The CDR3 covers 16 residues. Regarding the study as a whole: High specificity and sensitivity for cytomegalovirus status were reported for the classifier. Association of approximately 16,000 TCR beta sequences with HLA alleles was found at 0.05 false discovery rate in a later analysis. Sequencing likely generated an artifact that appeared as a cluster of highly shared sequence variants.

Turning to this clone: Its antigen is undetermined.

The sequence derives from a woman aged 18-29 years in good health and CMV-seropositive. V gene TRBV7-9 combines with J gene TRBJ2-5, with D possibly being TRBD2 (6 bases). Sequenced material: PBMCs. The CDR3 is CASSLSGVRGQETQYF. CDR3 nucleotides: TGTGCCAGCAGCTTATCGGGGGTTAGGGGACAAGAGACCCAGTACTTC.